Following are 29 T cell receptor beta chains from one sample sequenced in a study of CD8 T cells in ankylosing spondylitis (dated by TCRdb to the late 2010s). Study-level results and caveats: Blood from ankylosing spondylitis patients appeared to be characterized by a TCR beta motif composed of eight highly homologous amino acid variants.

Library construction relied on 5' RACE. The listed sequencing device is Illumina HiSeq 2500. TCRdb cleaned the public reads at Q25 with fastp, built clones with MiXCR and kept in-frame beta chains. Rows merge per CDR3 protein into single entries with the most common DNA and genes. For this sample the table gives hundreds of thousands of distinct CDR3 sequences, of which about an eighth were detected only once. 0.51% of the sample comes from the top ten. These receptors have no identified antigens. What was sequenced was blood, either unsorted or a sorted T cell fraction (not recorded which). The receptor set was obtained from a male donor with ankylosing spondylitis.

The rearrangement links TRBV29-1 to TRBJ2-6; no reliable D call. The CDR3 length is 11 residues. The germline gives CDR1 SQVTM, CDR2 ANQGSEA. V shed 2 bases and J shed 5 bases, with 1 base lying between them. The DNA of the CDR3 is TGCAGCGTTGAATGGGCCAACGTCCTGACTTTC. Translation gives CSVEWANVLTF.

The CDR3 loop reads CATSRARTETQYF. The CDR3 DNA reads TGTGCCACCAGCAGAGCCCGGACAGAGACCCAGTACTTC. V usage is TRBV15 and J usage is TRBJ2-5; unclear D gene. CDR3 size: 13 residues. Germline-derived CDR1 and CDR2 are LNHNV and YYDKDF (reference sequence). Trimming took off 1 base at V and 4 bases at J, with 7 bases between the two ends.

This clonotype was recorded at least ten times. V is TRBV12-3 or TRBV12-4 and J is TRBJ2-2; D is unclear. Trimming removed 6 bases from V and 4 bases from J, with 12 bases in between. This CDR3 comprises 14 residues. The CDR3 sequence: CASSIALTTGELFF. The CDR3 DNA is TGTGCCAGCAGCATAGCCCTTACCACCGGGGAGCTGTTTTTT.

This clonotype occurred a few times. The rearrangement uses TRBV7-2 and TRBJ1-2; D gene uncertain. This CDR3 region has 14 residues. CDR1 is SGHTA and CDR2 is FQGNSA in the germline V gene. V was cut by 0 bases and J by 3 bases, with 8 bases left in between. CDR3 region: CASSLAGNDYGYTF. As DNA, the CDR3 is TGTGCCAGCAGCTTAGCAGGGAACGACTATGGCTACACCTTC.

J is TRBJ1-5 and V is TRBV27, with D maybe TRBD1 (5 bases). Germline CDR1 is MNHEY and CDR2 is SMNVEV (reference sequence). V was trimmed by 4 bases and J by 5 bases, leaving 12 bases between them. This CDR3 has 14 amino acids. CDR3 in DNA: TGTGCCAGCAGTTCTAGGGGCGTCTATCAGCCCCAGCATTTT. It is translated as CASSSRGVYQPQHF.

The chain is built from TRBV28 and TRBJ2-5; D is possibly TRBD1 (6 bases). The CDR3 consists of 15 residues. CDR1 MDHEN and CDR2 SYDVKM come from the germline V gene. With 3 bases removed from V and 5 bases from J, the gap between germline ends came to 16 bases. CDR3 region: CASSFGDISAETQYF. The DNA for the CDR3 is TGTGCCAGCAGTTTTGGGGACATAAGCGCGGAGACCCAGTACTTC.

This sequence joins TRBV7-9 and TRBJ1-1, with D perhaps TRBD1 (6 bases). With 5 bases removed from V and 1 base from J, the gap between germline ends came to 14 bases. The CDR3 totals 15 residues. Germline values: CDR1 SEHNR, CDR2 FQNEAQ (reference sequence). CDR3 nucleotide sequence: TGTGCCAGCAGCGCAAGCGGACAGACGAACACTGAAGCTTTCTTT. Translating it yields CASSASGQTNTEAFF.

This clonotype has more than one count but fewer than ten. The V and J genes are TRBV7-9 and TRBJ2-1; TRBD1 might be the D (5 bases). Germline V gene data show CDR1 as SEHNR and CDR2 as FQNEAQ (reference sequence). The CDR3 consists of 13 residues. V was trimmed by 5 bases and J by 4 bases, leaving 9 bases between them. The chain's CDR3 is CASSPGMYNEQFF. In DNA, the CDR3 is TGTGCCAGCAGCCCAGGGATGTACAATGAGCAGTTCTTC.

CDR3 DNA sequence: TGTGCCAGCAGCCCCCTCCCGACTAGCCCAGATACGCAGTATTTT. Its protein is CASSPLPTSPDTQYF. The rearrangement uses TRBV7-3 and TRBJ2-3, with TRBD2 matching 7 bases. The germline CDR1 and CDR2 sequences are SGHTA and FQGTGA. J lost 4 bases, V lost 5 bases, and 9 bases had no gene match. This CDR3 has 15 amino acids.

The chain uses TRBV5-1 and TRBJ2-2; TRBD1 is a possible D gene (6 bases). The CDR3 extends over 17 amino acids. The germline CDR1 and CDR2 sequences are SGHRS and YFSETQ. V was shortened by 4 bases and J by 3 bases, with 19 bases between the two germline ends. The CDR3 DNA reads TGCGCCAGCAGCCCGGGACACTTAGCGATCGACACCGGGGAGCTGTTTTTT. This codes for CASSPGHLAIDTGELFF.

This clonotype was counted a few times. J is TRBJ2-3 and V is TRBV12-3 or TRBV12-4, with a possible D match to TRBD1 (5 bases). The CDR3 runs 15 residues. V dropped 4 bases and J dropped 1 base, with 12 bases sitting between them. As DNA, the CDR3 is TGTGCCAGCAGTTATTGGGGCAGGGGCACAGATACGCAGTATTTT. Its translation is CASSYWGRGTDTQYF.

This clonotype was detected ten times or more. J is TRBJ1-5 and V is TRBV20-1, with 7 nucleotides matching TRBD1. The trim removed 6 bases at V and 3 bases at J, leaving 2 bases unmatched. The CDR3 spans 12 residues. Germline assignment: CDR1 DFQATT and CDR2 SNEGSKA (reference sequence). The CDR3 loop is CSAQGSNQPQHF. Written as DNA, the CDR3 is TGCAGTGCACAGGGGTCCAATCAGCCCCAGCATTTT.

This clonotype appeared many times. The CDR3 DNA sequence: TGTGCCAGCAGCCAGATGGGGAATCAGCCCCAGCATTTT. This sequence encodes CASSQMGNQPQHF. This rearrangement joins TRBV7-2 to TRBJ1-5; the D is unclear. V lost 5 bases and J lost 4, with 9 bases in between. Germline V lookup: CDR1 SGHTA, CDR2 FQGNSA. The CDR3 length is 13 residues.

The rearrangement joins TRBV5-1 to TRBJ1-6; D is perhaps TRBD1 (5 bases). With 1 base removed from V and 9 bases from J, the gap between germline ends came to 17 bases. This CDR3 is built from 16 residues. The germline CDR1 and CDR2 sequences are SGHRS and YFSETQ. In DNA, the CDR3 is TGCGCCAGCAGCTTGCTGTCGTGGCAGGGAGGTTCACCCCTCCACTTT. Translation gives CASSLLSWQGGSPLHF.

The table lists this clonotype with a few counts. V is TRBV5-1 and J is TRBJ1-1, with D unclear. This CDR3 is 16 amino acids long. V gave up 0 bases and J gave up 0 bases, with 12 bases separating them. CDR1 and CDR2 (germline): SGHRS, YFSETQ. CDR3: CASSLEQRLMNTEAFF. The CDR3 DNA is TGCGCCAGCAGCTTGGAACAGCGCTTAATGAACACTGAAGCTTTCTTT.

This clonotype was observed a few times. This chain links TRBV20-1 with TRBJ2-7; D possibly corresponds to TRBD2 (6 bases). V lost 3 bases, J lost 5 bases, and 14 bases lay in between. The CDR3 spans 13 residues. CDR1 DFQATT and CDR2 SNEGSKA come from the germline V gene (reference sequence). The CDR3 DNA is TGCAGTGCTAGGGGGACTGCCGCTGACGAGCAGTACTTC. This codes for CSARGTAADEQYF.

This clonotype was observed many times. The J gene is TRBJ1-6, the V gene TRBV12-3 or TRBV12-4, with no clear D. There are 12 residues in the CDR3. Deletions cut 6 bases from V and 8 bases from J, with 8 bases between. Here the CDR3 DNA reads TGTGCCAGCAGCCCCCTGGATTCACCCCTCCACTTT. Its protein product is CASSPLDSPLHF.

This clonotype was seen at least ten times. This chain connects TRBV29-1 to TRBJ1-2; D is unclear. The V end lost 7 bases, the J end lost 4 bases, and 16 bases lay between the germline ends. Germline V gene sequence: CDR1 SQVTM, CDR2 ANQGSEA. CDR3 length: 13 amino acids. CDR3 loop: CSAAELLGYGYTF. Here the CDR3 DNA reads TGCAGCGCAGCGGAGTTATTGGGCTATGGCTACACCTTC.

The chain recombines TRBV28 with TRBJ2-5; TRBD2 is a possible D gene (6 bases). Trimming stripped 5 bases from V and 0 bases from J, with 16 bases between. Looked up from germline, CDR1 is MDHEN and CDR2 is SYDVKM. The CDR3 length is 16 residues. The CDR3 loop reads CASSMGSAGYQETQYF. The CDR3 region has the DNA TGTGCCAGCAGTATGGGATCGGCGGGATACCAAGAGACCCAGTACTTC.

This sequence joins TRBV12-3 or TRBV12-4 and TRBJ2-5; TRBD2 matches at 7 bases. The V segment lost 3 bases and the J segment 5 bases; nucleotides outside the gene matches: 9. CDR3 length: 15 residues. This CDR3 reads CASSFGGRWSETQYF. The CDR3 DNA reads TGTGCCAGCAGTTTCGGCGGGAGATGGAGTGAGACCCAGTACTTC.

This chain uses TRBV20-1 with TRBJ2-3, with unresolved D. V was pared by 0 bases and J by 9 bases, with 7 bases between. CDR3 length: 11 residues. Germline loops: CDR1 DFQATT, CDR2 SNEGSKA (reference sequence). CDR3 amino acids: CSAREPGTQYF. DNA of the CDR3: TGCAGTGCTAGAGAACCCGGGACGCAGTATTTT.

This clonotype was seen repeatedly, ten times or more. V gene TRBV29-1 combines with J gene TRBJ2-5; 9 bases fit TRBD1. Per germline, CDR1 SQVTM and CDR2 ANQGSEA. After removal of 6 bases from V and 5 bases from J, the junction contained 13 bases not matched to a gene. This CDR3 is 15 amino acids long. The CDR3 sequence: CSVLTPGQGLETQYF. The CDR3 bases are TGCAGCGTCCTTACCCCCGGACAGGGGTTGGAGACCCAGTACTTC.

This clonotype was recorded many times. The V gene is TRBV12-3 or TRBV12-4, the J gene TRBJ2-1, with TRBD2 identical over 7 bases. V shed 7 bases and J 4 bases; nucleotides not matched to a gene: 13. This CDR3 is 16 amino acids long. The CDR3 sequence: CASTNLAANRYNEQFF. The CDR3 DNA reads as TGTGCCAGCACCAATCTAGCGGCCAATAGGTACAATGAGCAGTTCTTC.

The chain combines TRBV27 with TRBJ2-5; D assignment may be TRBD1 or TRBD2 (5 bases each). V lost 5 bases, J lost 5 bases, and 15 bases lay in between. Per the germline V gene, CDR1 is MNHEY and CDR2 is SMNVEV (reference sequence). CDR3 length: 14 amino acids. This CDR3 is CASSRGVGRETQYF. The CDR3 DNA reads TGTGCCAGCAGTCGAGGGGTAGGGCGCGAGACCCAGTACTTC.

The chain has TRBV19 and TRBJ2-5, with 7 nucleotides matching TRBD2. This CDR3 spans 12 amino acids. The germline V gene encodes CDR1 LNHDA and CDR2 SQIVND (reference sequence). V trimming: 6 bases; J trimming: 5 bases; junction bases outside the gene matches: 3. CDR3 nucleotide sequence: TGTGCCAGTAGGGCGGGAGTGGAGACCCAGTACTTC. Encoded protein: CASRAGVETQYF. Filled out from reference TRBV19 and TRBJ2-5, the complete variable domain reads DGGITQSPKYLFRKEGQNVTLSCEQNLNHDAMYWYRQDPGQGLRLIYYSQIVNDFQKGDIAEGYSVSREKKESFPLTVTSAQKNPTAFYLCASRAGVETQYFGPGTRLLVL.

Many counts were recorded for this clonotype. The junction shows a germline mismatch at one end, possibly a read error. This chain connects TRBV5-1 to TRBJ1-1; a possible D gene is TRBD1 (5 bases). The CDR3 consists of 13 residues. Looked up from germline, CDR1 is SGHRS and CDR2 is YFSETQ. CDR3 sequence reads: CASSLAGRTEAFF. The CDR3 bases are TGTGCCAGCAGCTTAGCGGGGAGGACAGAAGCTTTCTTT.

V usage is TRBV4-3 and J usage is TRBJ2-7; D may be TRBD1 (6 bases). The CDR3 is 16 residues long. Trimming took off 0 bases at V and 3 bases at J, with 15 bases between the two ends. Per the germline V gene, CDR1 is LGHNA and CDR2 is YSLEER. The CDR3 region is CASSQDLTGLNYEQYF. In DNA, the CDR3 is TGCGCCAGCAGCCAAGACCTAACAGGGTTGAACTACGAGCAGTACTTC.

Only a few counts were recorded for this clonotype. A junction end diverges from the germline sequence, so it may reflect a read error. This rearrangement joins TRBV15 to TRBJ1-1; D unclear. This CDR3 is 14 amino acids long. The germline gives CDR1 LNHNV, CDR2 YYDKDF (reference sequence). The CDR3: CATSRDLEGPESFF. The CDR3, as DNA: TGTGCCACCAGCAGAGATCTCGAGGGTCCTGAATCTTTCTTT.

This clonotype was detected only a few times. The rearrangement links TRBV5-1 to TRBJ2-5, with D uncertain. Germline V gives CDR1 SGHRS, CDR2 YFSETQ. This CDR3 is 13 amino acids long. Trimming shortened V by 1 base and J by 0 bases, and 4 bases separated the two germline ends. The CDR3: CASSLPYQETQYF. CDR3 nucleotide sequence: TGCGCCAGCAGCTTGCCCTACCAAGAGACCCAGTACTTC.